One and the same sample provided the 10 T cell receptor beta chains below, sequenced in a study of blood T cells in healthy people across ages. The second PCR ran roughly 6 to 12 cycles with a sample-barcoded 5' primer and J-beta primers. One entry per CDR3 protein, called by TCRdb with MiXCR from the 5' RACE reads. The sample consists of 1.5 million or so distinct CDR3 sequences, about 40% of them appearing once. The sample comprised blood. The origin of the receptors is a woman younger than 35 in good health.

This rearrangement joins TRBV20-1 to TRBJ2-1, with TRBD2 matching over 9 bases. Germline lookup yields CDR1 DFQATT and CDR2 SNEGSKA (reference sequence). V dropped 3 bases and J dropped 10; count of bases not matched to a gene: 10. This CDR3 spans 14 amino acids. The CDR3 loop reads CSASVRGGANEQFF. The CDR3 nucleotides read TGCAGTGCTAGCGTGCGCGGGGGGGCCAACGAGCAGTTCTTC.

This rearrangement joins TRBV5-6 to TRBJ1-1; 10 nucleotides agree with TRBD1. With 4 bases clipped from V and 8 bases from J, the junction kept 11 bases outside the gene matches. The CDR3 contains 15 residues. In germline, CDR1 is SGHDT, CDR2 YYEEEE. CDR3 protein: CASSDTDRGLTEAFF. CDR3 DNA: TGTGCCAGCAGCGACACCGACAGGGGGCTTACGGAAGCTTTCTTT. Full variable domain (rest looked up from reference TRBV5-6 and TRBJ1-1): DAGVTQSPTHLIKTRGQQVTLRCSPKSGHDTVSWYQQALGQGPQFIFQYYEEEERQRGNFPDRFSGHQFPNYSSELNVNALLLGDSALYLCASSDTDRGLTEAFFGQGTRLTVV.

This sequence joins TRBV7-2 and TRBJ2-2; 11 bases are a match to TRBD1. This CDR3 is built from 15 residues. The V gene's germline CDR1 is SGHTA and CDR2 FQGNSA. V dropped 5 bases and J dropped 5; count of bases not matched to a gene: 4. The CDR3 here is CASSPGQGATGELFF. The CDR3 nucleotides read TGTGCCAGCAGCCCAGGACAGGGGGCGACCGGGGAGCTGTTTTTT.

The chain combines TRBV12-3 or TRBV12-4 with TRBJ2-1; D is uncertain. The ends were cut back, 5 bases at V and 9 bases at J, with 14 bases in the middle. There are 13 residues in the CDR3. CDR3 sequence reads: CASSVEPAAEQFF. CDR3 nucleotide sequence: TGTGCCAGCAGTGTTGAGCCCGCGGCTGAGCAGTTCTTC.

The CDR3 spells CASSEGLADYNEQYF. CDR3 sequence (DNA): TGCGCCAGCAGCGAAGGACTAGCGGATTACAATGAGCAGTACTTC. The chain employs TRBV5-1 and TRBJ2-5; TRBD2 agrees at 10 bases. V lost 4 bases and J lost 11; bases outside the gene matches: 14. Germline CDR1 SGHRS, CDR2 YFSETQ. CDR3 size: 15 residues.

The V call is TRBV28, the J call TRBJ2-4, with TRBD2 identical over 10 bases. Trimming cost V 1 base and J 15 bases; bases outside gene matches: 6. The germline gives CDR1 MDHEN, CDR2 SYDVKM. The CDR3 spans 13 residues. The CDR3 nucleotides read TGTGCCAGCAGTTTATCACTAGCGGGGACCATGTACTTC. This encodes CASSLSLAGTMYF.

The chain is built from TRBV15 and TRBJ2-7; 8 nucleotides match TRBD2. V dropped 1 base and J dropped 5; count of bases not matched to a gene: 4. The CDR3 sequence is 14 residues long. The V gene's germline CDR1 is LNHNV and CDR2 YYDKDF (reference sequence). CDR3 nucleotides: TGTGCCACCAGCAGAGGGGATAGCGGGGACGAGCAGTACTTC. Its translation is CATSRGDSGDEQYF.

This clonotype was seen a handful of times. V and J are TRBV14 and TRBJ1-1; perhaps TRBD1 as D (6 bases). In germline, CDR1 is SGHDN, CDR2 FVKESK. CDR3 length: 17 residues. Trimming left V 0 bases short and J 3 bases short, with 17 bases between. CDR3 sequence: CASSQDPSVGAYTEAFF. Here the CDR3 DNA reads TGTGCCAGCAGCCAAGATCCTTCCGTGGGGGCTTACACTGAAGCTTTCTTT.

The chain uses TRBV6-5 and TRBJ1-1; 9 bases align to TRBD1. Germline loops: CDR1 MNHEY, CDR2 SVGAGI. The CDR3 has 16 amino acids. J gave up 7 bases and V 5 bases, and 14 bases lay outside the gene matches. In DNA, the CDR3 is TGTGCCAGCAGTCCAGCTCGGACAGGGGCCGTAATTGAAGCTTTCTTT. This codes for CASSPARTGAVIEAFF.

This clonotype was seen more than once but under ten times. The chain carries TRBV6-5 and TRBJ2-7; perhaps TRBD2 as D (6 bases). The V end was cut by 6 bases, the J end by 5 bases, with 20 bases between. Germline lookup yields CDR1 MNHEY and CDR2 SVGAGI. The CDR3 contains 15 residues. The CDR3 sequence is CASRRNSGAFNEQYF. CDR3 coding DNA: TGTGCCAGCAGGAGAAATAGCGGAGCCTTCAACGAGCAGTACTTC.